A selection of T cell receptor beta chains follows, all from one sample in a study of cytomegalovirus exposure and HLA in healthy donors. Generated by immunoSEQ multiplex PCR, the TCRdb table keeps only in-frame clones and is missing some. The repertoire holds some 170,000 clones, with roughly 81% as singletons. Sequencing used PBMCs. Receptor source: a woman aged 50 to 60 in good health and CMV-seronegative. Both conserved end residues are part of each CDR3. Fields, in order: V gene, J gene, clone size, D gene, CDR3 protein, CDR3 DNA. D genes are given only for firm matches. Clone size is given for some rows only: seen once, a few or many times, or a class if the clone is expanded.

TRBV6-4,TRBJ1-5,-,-,CASSLVGRGSKNNQPQHF,TGTGCCAGCAGTTTGGTTGGCCGGGGTTCAAAAAACAATCAGCCCCAGCATTTT
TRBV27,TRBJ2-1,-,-,CASSLLQPYNEQFF,TGTGCCAGCAGTTTACTACAGCCCTACAATGAGCAGTTCTTC
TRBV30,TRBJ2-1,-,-,CAWRTGPSYNEQFF,TGTGCCTGGAGGACAGGCCCGTCCTACAATGAGCAGTTCTTC
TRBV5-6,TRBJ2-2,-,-,CASTGLGQDGELFF,TGTGCCAGCACCGGTTTGGGGCAGGACGGGGAGCTGTTTTTT
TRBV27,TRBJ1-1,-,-,CASRPGGGGTEAFF,TGTGCCAGCAGGCCGGGGGGGGGCGGAACTGAAGCTTTCTTT
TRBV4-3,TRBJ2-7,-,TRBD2,CASSQEWSASGTNYEQYF,TGCGCCAGCAGCCAAGAATGGTCGGCTAGCGGGACAAACTACGAGCAGTACTTC
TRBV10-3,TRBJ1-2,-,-,CAISESAGVYGYTF,TGTGCCATCAGTGAGTCGGCAGGTGTTTATGGCTACACCTTC
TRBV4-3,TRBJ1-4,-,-,CASSQDPQGYNEKLFF,TGCGCCAGCAGCCAAGATCCCCAGGGGTATAATGAAAAACTGTTTTTT
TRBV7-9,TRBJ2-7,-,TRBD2,CSSSLDGGFYEQYF,TGTTCCAGCAGCTTAGACGGGGGGTTCTACGAGCAGTACTTC
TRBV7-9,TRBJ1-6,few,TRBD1,CASSLGDSGNSPLHF,TGTGCCAGCAGCTTAGGGGACAGTGGGAATTCACCCCTCCACTTT
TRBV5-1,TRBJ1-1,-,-,CASSLLSGNTEAFF,TGCGCCAGCAGCTTGCTGTCGGGAAACACTGAAGCTTTCTTT
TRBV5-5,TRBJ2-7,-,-,CASSLGTTGQRSTKQYF,TGTGCCAGCAGTCTTGGTACCACCGGCCAGCGGTCCACGAAGCAGTACTTC
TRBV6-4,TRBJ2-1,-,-,CASSEEASSYNEQFF,TGTGCCAGCAGTGAAGAGGCTAGCTCCTACAATGAGCAGTTCTTC
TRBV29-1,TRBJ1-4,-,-,CSAVVGREKLFF,TGCAGCGCGGTTGTGGGGCGAGAAAAACTGTTTTTT
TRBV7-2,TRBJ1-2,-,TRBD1,CASSLIQGANYGYTF,TGTGCCAGCAGCTTAATCCAGGGGGCTAACTATGGCTACACCTTC
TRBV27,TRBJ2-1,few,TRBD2,CASSSRGGDGHNEQFF,TGTGCCAGCAGCTCCCGGGGGGGAGACGGACACAATGAGCAGTTCTTC
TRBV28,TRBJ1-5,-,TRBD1,CASSTDRGGNQPQHF,TGTGCCAGCAGCACCGACAGGGGGGGGAATCAGCCCCAGCATTTT
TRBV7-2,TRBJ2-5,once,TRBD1,CASSATGTGREETQYF,TGTGCCAGCAGTGCCACCGGGACAGGTCGTGAGGAGACCCAGTACTTC
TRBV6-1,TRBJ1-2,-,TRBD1,CASSDSGQRYGYTF,TGTGCCAGCAGTGACTCGGGACAGCGTTATGGCTACACCTTC
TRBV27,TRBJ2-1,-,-,CASSPRGTYNEQFF,TGTGCCAGCAGCCCCAGAGGGACCTACAATGAGCAGTTCTTC
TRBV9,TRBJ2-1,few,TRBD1,CASSAGTGTMNEQFF,TGTGCCAGCAGCGCAGGGACAGGGACTATGAATGAGCAGTTCTTC